This is a list of T cell receptor beta chains from one sample in a study of T-cell memory formation after mild COVID-19. Using its own MiXCR run on the 5' RACE reads, TCRdb lists one record per CDR3 protein. The sample lists around 530,000 distinct CDR3 sequences, approximately 21% occurring once. Source material: PBMCs or a T cell subset sorted from them (not recorded which). The source of these receptors is an adult woman who had mild COVID-19 (a few samples of this study predate the infection). Cell type and time point are not known. Each CDR3 is given without its conserved first and last residue.

len	j_gene	v_gene	CDR3aa
13	TRBJ2-7	TRBV4-1	ASSPSHAGPYEQY
11	TRBJ1-2	TRBV29-1	SVGTVTNYGYT
16	TRBJ1-5	TRBV7-9	ASSLEGLSGQGNQPQH
12	TRBJ1-6	TRBV7-2	ASSQDRGVSPLH
14	TRBJ1-2	TRBV20-1	SARDAGAALPYGYT
15	TRBJ2-2	TRBV5-1	ASSLVGEQIGTGELF
11	TRBJ2-7	TRBV24-1	ATSRQGSYEQY
16	TRBJ2-3	TRBV7-9	ASSLGPAGSPSTDTQY
12	TRBJ2-7	TRBV7-6	ASSTGTSGTEQY
15	TRBJ2-1	TRBV5-1	ASSSRGGGGANNEQF
12	TRBJ1-1	TRBV25-1	ASSEQGWNTEAF
12	TRBJ1-5	TRBV19	ASSDGTVYQPQH
11	TRBJ2-2	TRBV7-9	ASSLVRTGELF
11	TRBJ2-3	TRBV29-1	SGRDTTPDTQY
17	TRBJ1-6	TRBV3-1	ASSQAGGISSSYNSPLH
12	TRBJ2-2	TRBV25-1	ASSERTNTGELF
14	TRBJ2-3	TRBV4-1	ASSQGTGGWTDTQY
15	TRBJ2-1	TRBV4-2	ASSQDASGRARNEQF
10	TRBJ2-1	TRBV7-3	ASSSVGNEQF
12	TRBJ2-1	TRBV4-1	ASSHWQGDNEQF
13	TRBJ1-1	TRBV27	ASRSLVVIDTEAF
12	TRBJ1-2	TRBV5-6	ASSPGTGVYGYT
14	TRBJ1-5	TRBV4-1	ASSQDGGLGNQPQH
12	TRBJ2-5	TRBV24-1	ASSLSGRRETQY
13	TRBJ2-1	TRBV12-3/TRBV12-4	ASSPRGLADNEQF
15	TRBJ2-6	TRBV5-1	ASSPGDREAGANVLT
14	TRBJ1-1	TRBV6-2/TRBV6-3	ASSWIPGQMNTEAF
11	TRBJ1-6	TRBV6-5	ASRDRGNSPLH
10	TRBJ2-1	TRBV5-1	ASSLLGPEQF
11	TRBJ1-4	TRBV12-3/TRBV12-4	ASSWPGDEKLF
13	TRBJ2-7	TRBV29-1	SVEVINGVTYEQY
14	TRBJ1-1	TRBV7-3	ASSLVTLGVHTEAF
14	TRBJ2-6	TRBV6-5	ASSPDGGSGANVLT
12	TRBJ1-2	TRBV6-5	ASSGRDRSYGYT
13	TRBJ1-2	TRBV3-1	ASSQVTGGGYGYT
13	TRBJ2-1	TRBV27	ASTPGPSGYNEQF
13	TRBJ1-1	TRBV12-3/TRBV12-4	ASSFSGGWGTEAF
15	TRBJ1-5	TRBV20-1	SARESRRGLGNQPQH
12	TRBJ1-2	TRBV12-3/TRBV12-4	ASQGKGGDYGYT
12	TRBJ2-1	TRBV20-1	SAPMLLGYNEQF
13	TRBJ2-7	TRBV2	ANQPGRGATYEQY
14	TRBJ2-1	TRBV14	ASSQVTPSSYNEQF
10	TRBJ1-5	TRBV12-3/TRBV12-4	ASRTGVQPQH
12	TRBJ2-7	TRBV6-2/TRBV6-3	ASSRRGGSYEQY
13	TRBJ2-3	TRBV9	ASSDRDWLTDTQY
16	TRBJ2-1	TRBV15	ATSTPRTRRLNYNEQF
12	TRBJ2-1	TRBV9	ASSVLGQNDEQF
13	TRBJ2-2	TRBV12-5	ASGPPGGQDGELF
13	TRBJ1-2	TRBV5-8	ASSLEQSPNYGYT
11	TRBJ2-5	TRBV18	ASSPRTEETQY
14	TRBJ2-3	TRBV7-3	ASSLSPSGGPDTQY
11	TRBJ1-1	TRBV27	ASSWSGNTEAF
12	TRBJ2-5	TRBV19	ASSIGDEVETQY
10	TRBJ1-2	TRBV29-1	SATQGIYGYT
14	TRBJ1-3	TRBV4-2	ASSQDGLGYGNTIY
12	TRBJ2-7	TRBV9	ASSLSGMPYEQY